This is a list of T cell receptor beta chains from one sample in a study of shared clonotypes between healthy human individuals. TCRdb keeps only in-frame clones here, not all; method: immunoSEQ multiplex PCR. This sample yields a few million clones, of which approximately 93% are seen a single time; 0.39% belongs to the top ten. Sequencing was done on a sample of naive CD4+ T cells from PBMCs. Receptor source: a man younger than 30 in good health. Some clones in this sample may be carry-over from other donors' samples. Both conserved end residues are part of each CDR3. Fields, in order: clone size, V gene, CDR3 length, D gene, J gene, CDR3 protein, CDR3 DNA. D genes are given only for firm matches. Only some rows state a clone size, as once, few, many or a class for expanded clones.

NA	TRBV19	14	NA	TRBJ1-3	CASRRQISGNTIYF	TGTGCCAGCCGTAGGCAGATCTCTGGAAACACCATATATTTT
NA	TRBV7-2	13	NA	TRBJ1-5	CASSAQGAVPQHF	TGTGCCAGCAGCGCTCAGGGTGCAGTACCCCAGCATTTT
NA	TRBV23-1	18	NA	TRBJ1-1	CASSQSKPGAKAGTEAFF	TGCGCCAGCAGTCAATCGAAACCGGGGGCCAAGGCGGGCACTGAAGCTTTCTTT
NA	TRBV6-1	13	NA	TRBJ2-7	CAGQKASSYEQYF	TGTGCCGGACAAAAAGCTAGCTCCTACGAGCAGTACTTC
once	TRBV10-3	15	TRBD2	TRBJ2-1	CAISERTSSYNEQFF	TGTGCCATCAGTGAGAGGACTAGCTCCTACAATGAGCAGTTCTTC
NA	TRBV5-6	15	NA	TRBJ1-2	CASSLPRGANYGYTF	TGTGCCAGCAGCTTGCCGAGAGGAGCTAACTATGGCTACACCTTC
NA	TRBV6-6	11	NA	TRBJ2-5	CASRARETQYF	TGTGCCAGCAGAGCGCGAGAGACCCAGTACTTC
NA	TRBV4-2	17	TRBD2	TRBJ2-1	CASSQGLAGASYNEQFF	TGTGCCAGCAGCCAAGGTCTAGCGGGAGCCTCCTACAATGAGCAGTTCTTC
NA	TRBV28	14	TRBD1	TRBJ1-4	CASSPGQGTEKLFF	TGTGCCAGCAGTCCCGGACAGGGGACTGAAAAACTGTTTTTT
once	TRBV7-2	16	TRBD1	TRBJ2-7	CASSSWGQANSYEQYF	TGTGCCAGCAGCTCGTGGGGACAGGCCAACTCCTACGAGCAGTACTTC
NA	TRBV7-8	17	TRBD2	TRBJ2-1	CASSVQVAGGGYNEQFF	TGTGCCAGCAGCGTCCAAGTAGCGGGAGGAGGGTACAATGAGCAGTTCTTC
NA	TRBV19	14	NA	TRBJ2-7	CASSSPGGPYEQYF	TGTGCCAGTAGTAGTCCCGGGGGCCCCTACGAGCAGTACTTC
once	TRBV21-1	13	NA	TRBJ1-1	CASSKGPEPQAFF	TGTGCCAGCAGCAAGGGGCCGGAGCCCCAAGCTTTCTTT
once	TRBV9	15	TRBD2	TRBJ2-1	CASSVGAGEVDEQFF	TGTGCCAGCAGCGTCGGAGCGGGAGAAGTGGATGAGCAGTTCTTC
NA	TRBV28	13	TRBD2	TRBJ2-1	CATPDGSGRKQFF	TGTGCCACCCCGGATGGTAGCGGGAGGAAGCAGTTCTTC
NA	TRBV5-4	17	NA	TRBJ1-4	CASSLRIGGLANEKLFF	TGTGCCAGCAGCTTGAGGATAGGGGGATTGGCTAATGAAAAACTGTTTTTT
NA	TRBV28	16	NA	TRBJ1-4	CASSLFQGLGNEKLFF	TGTGCCAGCAGTTTATTCCAGGGGCTGGGGAATGAAAAACTGTTTTTT
few	TRBV7-3	14	NA	TRBJ2-1	CATRPASEYGEQFF	TGTGCCACGCGGCCTGCCAGCGAGTATGGTGAGCAGTTCTTC
NA	TRBV5-1	18	TRBD2	TRBJ2-5	CASTKSSGPPVTQETQYF	TGCGCCAGCACCAAATCTAGCGGACCTCCCGTAACCCAAGAGACCCAGTACTTC
once	TRBV4-1	16	NA	TRBJ2-1	CASSQATGTQAWEQFF	TGCGCCAGCAGCCAAGCAACCGGGACCCAAGCATGGGAGCAGTTCTTC
NA	TRBV19	15	NA	TRBJ1-5	CASSIRGQDDQPQHF	TGTGCCAGTAGTATACGAGGGCAGGATGATCAGCCCCAGCATTTT
once	TRBV7-3	17	NA	TRBJ2-2	CASSLKAGQGRTGELFF	TGTGCCAGCAGCTTAAAAGCTGGTCAGGGACGCACCGGGGAGCTGTTTTTT
NA	TRBV30	14	TRBD1	TRBJ2-7	CAWSVGTGAAEQYF	TGTGCCTGGAGTGTAGGGACAGGGGCCGCCGAGCAGTACTTC
NA	TRBV9	15	NA	TRBJ1-2	CASSWRQLPNYGYTF	TGTGCCAGCAGCTGGAGACAGCTCCCCAACTATGGCTACACCTTC
NA	TRBV6-5	15	NA	TRBJ1-2	CASSYSYSTNYGYTF	TGTGCCAGCAGTTACTCCTACAGCACTAACTATGGCTACACCTTC
NA	TRBV5-5	14	TRBD1	TRBJ2-7	CASSRDRTRYEQYF	TGTGCCAGCAGCCGGGACAGGACACGCTACGAGCAGTACTTC
NA	TRBV6-5	14	TRBD2	TRBJ2-2	CASRAGGNTGELFF	TGTGCCAGCAGGGCGGGAGGGAACACCGGGGAGCTGTTTTTT
NA	TRBV7-9	15	NA	TRBJ1-2	CASSLATIPNYGYTF	TGTGCCAGCAGCTTAGCGACGATACCTAACTATGGCTACACCTTC
once	TRBV7-9	14	NA	TRBJ1-1	CASSDRSTDLQAFF	TGTGCCAGCAGCGATAGATCGACAGACCTTCAAGCTTTCTTT
NA	TRBV5-1	14	NA	TRBJ2-1	CASSFGSGINEQFF	TGCGCCAGCAGCTTTGGTTCGGGGATCAATGAGCAGTTCTTC
NA	TRBV6-5	14	NA	TRBJ2-7	CASSYPGNPYEQYF	TGTGCCAGCAGTTACCCAGGGAACCCCTACGAGCAGTACTTC
NA	TRBV4-1	17	TRBD1	TRBJ2-2	CASSQDRRDSYTGELFF	TGCGCCAGCAGCCAAGATCGTCGGGACAGTTACACCGGGGAGCTGTTTTTT
NA	TRBV7-2	12	NA	TRBJ1-1	CASGVQGSEAFF	TGTGCCAGCGGGGTGCAGGGCAGTGAAGCTTTCTTT
NA	TRBV5-1	15	TRBD2	TRBJ2-7	CASRPGTSGGYEQYF	TGCGCCAGCAGACCCGGGACTAGCGGAGGTTACGAGCAGTACTTC
NA	TRBV6-5	12	NA	TRBJ2-7	CASSGTVQEQYF	TGTGCCAGCAGTGGGACCGTTCAGGAACAGTACTTC
NA	TRBV11-2	13	NA	TRBJ2-2	CASSTFNTGELFF	TGTGCCAGCAGCACCTTTAACACCGGGGAGCTGTTTTTT
NA	TRBV15	15	NA	TRBJ2-7	CATSRGNQGFYEQYF	TGTGCCACCAGCAGGGGTAATCAGGGTTTCTACGAGCAGTACTTC
once	TRBV7-2	15	TRBD1	TRBJ1-1	CASSLTGGMNTEAFF	TGTGCCAGCAGCTTAACAGGGGGAATGAACACTGAAGCTTTCTTT
NA	TRBV5-1	16	NA	TRBJ2-3	CASSLGGTVSTDTQYF	TGCGCCAGCAGCTTGGGAGGGACGGTTAGCACAGATACGCAGTATTTT
NA	TRBV29-1	13	NA	TRBJ2-5	CSVKREWQETQYF	TGCAGCGTAAAAAGGGAATGGCAAGAGACCCAGTACTTC
NA	TRBV6-5	14	TRBD1	TRBJ2-7	CASSPLDRSYEQYF	TGTGCCAGCAGTCCCTTGGACAGGTCCTACGAGCAGTACTTC